These 20 T cell receptor beta chains were all obtained from the same sample, sequenced in a study of blood T cell repertoires in COVID-19. TCRdb's copy holds only in-frame clones and misses some; the assay was immunoSEQ multiplex PCR. The data contain 200,000 to 300,000 clones, 82% of them singletons. The material sequenced was peripheral blood. The receptors come from a woman aged 55-69 years with active or convalescent COVID-19.

The CDR3 reads CASSNVETRTGGADTGELFF. Here the CDR3 DNA reads TGTGCCAGCAGCAATGTGGAGACCAGGACCGGGGGTGCCGACACCGGGGAGCTGTTTTTT. This chain links TRBV21-1 with TRBJ2-2; TRBD2 is the table's D call, not checked against the DNA. TRBV21-1 is recorded as a pseudogene. The CDR3 loop spans 20 amino acids.

This sequence joins TRBV7-9 and TRBJ1-4, with unresolved D. CDR1 and CDR2 (germline): SEHNR, FQNEAQ (reference sequence). The CDR3 spans 15 residues. Trimming stripped 1 base from V and 0 bases from J, with 6 bases between. The CDR3 nucleotides are TGTGCCAGCAGCTTAGAACTTGCAACTAATGAAAAACTGTTTTTT. Translated: CASSLELATNEKLFF.

The J gene is TRBJ1-2, the V gene TRBV7-9; possibly TRBD1 for D (6 bases). V was clipped by 5 bases and J by 4 bases, with 20 bases between them. The CDR3 runs to 16 residues. In germline, CDR1 is SEHNR, CDR2 FQNEAQ (reference sequence). The CDR3 DNA reads TGTGCCAGCAGCCCTAGTGGGACAACCCTTCCCTATGGCTACACCTTC. Amino acid sequence: CASSPSGTTLPYGYTF.

In the case of this clone: This CDR3 is also generated by other DNA sequences in the sample. V usage is TRBV14 and J usage is TRBJ1-4; 9 bases are shared with TRBD1. Trimming cost V 2 bases and J 2 bases; bases outside gene matches: 3. The CDR3 runs to 16 residues. Germline CDR1 is SGHDN and CDR2 is FVKESK. The CDR3 is CASSQTGGATNEKLFF. The CDR3 nucleotides are TGTGCCAGCAGCCAAACAGGGGGCGCGACTAATGAAAAACTGTTTTTT.

This clone was counted between two and nine times. The rearrangement joins TRBV9 to TRBJ2-2; D not certain. This CDR3 spans 16 amino acids. The germline CDR1 and CDR2 sequences are SGDLS and YYNGEE. Trimming cost V 4 bases and J 3 bases, with 16 bases left between them. This CDR3 is CASSPRQVRYTGELFF. CDR3 in DNA: TGTGCCAGCAGCCCCCGACAAGTACGGTACACCGGGGAGCTGTTTTTT. Using reference TRBV9 and TRBJ2-2 for the parts outside the CDR3, the full variable domain is DSGVTQTPKHLITATGQRVTLRCSPRSGDLSVYWYQQSLDQGLQFLIQYYNGEERAKGNILERFSAQQFPDLHSELNLSSLELGDSALYFCASSPRQVRYTGELFFGEGSRLTVL.

The chain is built from TRBV6-5 and TRBJ1-2, with D tentatively TRBD1 (5 bases). Trimming removed 2 bases from V and 3 bases from J, with 10 bases in between. Germline V gives CDR1 MNHEY, CDR2 SVGAGI. The CDR3 is made up of 14 amino acids. As DNA, the CDR3 is TGTGCCAGCAGTTACAGGGGCGCAGACTATGGCTACACCTTC. Protein: CASSYRGADYGYTF.

This sequence joins TRBV7-3 and TRBJ2-3; D is possibly TRBD1 (6 bases). The germline CDR1 and CDR2 sequences are SGHTA and FQGTGA. The CDR3 extends over 14 amino acids. V lost 6 bases and J 2 bases, leaving 12 bases between the germline ends. CDR3 sequence: CASRLGQHTDTQYF. The CDR3 DNA reads as TGTGCCAGCAGATTAGGACAGCACACAGATACGCAGTATTTT.

The chain employs TRBV13 and TRBJ1-1; TRBD1 matches 7 bases. The CDR3 totals 14 residues. Per germline, CDR1 PRHDT and CDR2 FYEKMQ (reference sequence). Trimming removed 4 bases from V and 0 bases from J; junction bases left unmatched: 2. The CDR3 DNA is TGTGCCAGCAGCTCCGGGACAGTGAACACTGAAGCTTTCTTT. Translation gives CASSSGTVNTEAFF.

The chain is built from TRBV5-4 and TRBJ2-2; 7 nucleotides match TRBD1. The germline CDR1 and CDR2 sequences are SGHNT and YYREEE (reference sequence). The CDR3 length is 15 residues. Losses at the gene ends were 4 bases for V and 2 bases for J; bases not matched to a gene: 5. This chain's CDR3 is CASSENRGNTGELFF. DNA of the CDR3: TGTGCCAGCAGCGAAAACAGGGGTAACACCGGGGAGCTGTTTTTT.

This chain links TRBV29-1 with TRBJ2-1, with D hard to call. The ends were cut back, 3 bases at V and 4 bases at J, with 4 bases in the middle. Germline assignment: CDR1 SQVTM and CDR2 ANQGSEA. The CDR3 is 11 residues long. The CDR3 sequence: CSVDTYNEQFF. The CDR3 nucleotides read TGCAGCGTTGACACTTACAATGAGCAGTTCTTC.

This chain joins TRBV12-5 and TRBJ1-1; TRBD1 matches 10 bases. Losses at the gene ends were 2 bases for V and 1 base for J; bases not matched to a gene: 4. The CDR3 totals 16 residues. The V gene's germline CDR1 is LGHNT and CDR2 FRNRAP. The CDR3 sequence: CASGLSRTGGNTEAFF. The CDR3 bases are TGTGCTAGTGGTTTGAGCCGGACAGGGGGGAACACTGAAGCTTTCTTT.

This sequence joins TRBV30 and TRBJ2-7; 7 nucleotides align to TRBD2. The V and J ends lost 3 bases and 2 bases, in that order; junction bases with no gene match: 10. In germline, CDR1 is GTSNPN, CDR2 SVGIG (reference sequence). The CDR3 contains 15 residues. CDR3 region: CAWRRSGARTYEQYF. In DNA form, the CDR3 reads TGTGCCTGGAGGAGAAGCGGGGCCCGGACCTACGAGCAGTACTTC.

V and J are TRBV12-2 and TRBJ2-7; the DNA was not used to check the table's D call, TRBD2. TRBV12-2 is a known pseudogene. This CDR3 has 13 amino acids. This CDR3 is CASRLPSSIEQYF. As DNA, the CDR3 is TGTGCAAGTCGCTTACCTTCTAGCATCGAGCAGTACTTC.

This chain uses TRBV18 with TRBJ1-1; 8 bases map to TRBD1. Germline assignment: CDR1 KGHSH and CDR2 LQKENI. Trimming cost V 3 bases and J 3 bases; bases outside gene matches: 3. The CDR3 length is 14 residues. The CDR3 reads CASSPGQGYTEAFF. The CDR3 region has the DNA TGTGCCAGCTCACCTGGACAGGGCTACACTGAAGCTTTCTTT. The full variable domain, completed using reference TRBV18 and TRBJ1-1, is NAGVMQNPRHLVRRRGQEARLRCSPMKGHSHVYWYRQLPEEGLKFMVYLQKENIIDESGMPKERFSAEFPKEGPSILRIQQVVRGDSAAYFCASSPGQGYTEAFFGQGTRLTVV.

The V call is TRBV5-1, the J call TRBJ1-2, with 7 bases identical to TRBD1. V lost 4 bases to trimming and J lost 8 bases; unmatched junction nucleotides: 17. CDR1 and CDR2 from the germline V gene are SGHRS and YFSETQ. The CDR3 extends over 16 amino acids. CDR3 sequence (DNA): TGCGCCAGCAGCCGGGATGGACCGGGACAGAATTTGGGCTACACCTTC. It translates to CASSRDGPGQNLGYTF.

This chain links TRBV29-1 with TRBJ1-2; TRBD1 is a possible D gene (5 bases). The CDR3 consists of 12 residues. Germline CDR1 and CDR2: SQVTM and ANQGSEA. V lost 5 bases and J lost 3, with 10 bases in between. The CDR3 loop is CSVSAGHYGYTF. CDR3 sequence (DNA): TGCAGCGTTTCGGCAGGGCACTATGGCTACACCTTC.

V is TRBV7-3 and J is TRBJ2-5, with TRBD2 matching 9 bases. The CDR3 totals 13 residues. The J segment lost 5 bases and the V segment lost 8 bases, leaving 6 bases of the junction unmatched. The germline V gene encodes CDR1 SGHTA and CDR2 FQGTGA. This CDR3 is CASAGGPEETQYF. In DNA form, the CDR3 reads TGTGCCAGCGCGGGGGGGCCGGAGGAGACCCAGTACTTC.

The chain joins TRBV9 to TRBJ2-2; TRBD1 matches 9 bases. CDR3 size: 18 residues. With V trimmed by 1 base and J by 0 bases, 7 bases remained unmatched. Germline assignment: CDR1 SGDLS and CDR2 YYNGEE. CDR3 coding DNA: TGTGCCAGCAGCGTATCACCTGGGACAGGGCCGAACACCGGGGAGCTGTTTTTT. It yields the protein CASSVSPGTGPNTGELFF.

The chain joins TRBV18 to TRBJ2-1, with D maybe TRBD1 (5 bases). The V gene's germline CDR1 is KGHSH and CDR2 LQKENI. The length of the CDR3 is 14 residues. The V end was cut by 6 bases, the J end by 1 base, with 10 bases between. The CDR3 region has the DNA TGTGCCAGCTCGATGCAGGGTTCCTACAATGAGCAGTTCTTC. Its protein product is CASSMQGSYNEQFF.

The V call is TRBV6-2 or TRBV6-3, the J call TRBJ2-3; 13 bases match TRBD2. Trimming at V came to 5 bases and at J to 5 bases, leaving 4 bases not matched to a gene. Looked up from germline, CDR1 is MNHEY and CDR2 is SVGEGT. The CDR3 covers 15 residues. The CDR3 nucleotides are TGTGCCAGCAGTAACGGACTAGCGGGGGAAGATACGCAGTATTTT. Protein product: CASSNGLAGEDTQYF.